Below, 13 T cell receptor beta chains from the same sample are listed, as sequenced in a study of cytomegalovirus exposure and HLA in healthy donors. The study ran its PCR with 60 Vbeta and 13 Jbeta primers. Here immunoSEQ multiplex PCR was the method, and the copy in TCRdb shows in-frame clones only, minus some. This table has 70,000 to 95,000 clones, 76% appearing once. Material for sequencing was PBMCs. These TCRs come from a man aged 25-45 years in good health and CMV-seropositive.

The J gene is TRBJ2-7, the V gene TRBV6-5; no firm D call. Trimming removed 2 bases from V and 4 bases from J, with 12 bases in between. The V gene's germline CDR1 is MNHEY and CDR2 SVGAGI. The CDR3 sequence is 14 residues long. The CDR3 sequence is CASSYPTPGYEQYV. CDR3 nucleotides: TGTGCCAGCAGTTACCCGACCCCGGGTTACGAGCAGTACGTC.

In regard to this clone: The identical CDR3 is also encoded by other nucleotide sequences in the sample. The chain employs TRBV7-9 and TRBJ1-1, with D possibly matching TRBD1 (6 bases). The CDR3 length is 14 residues. V shed 4 bases and J shed 1 base, with 10 bases lying between them. Germline CDR1 is SEHNR and CDR2 is FQNEAQ (reference sequence). The CDR3 is CASSSIQGNTEAFF. The CDR3 bases are TGTGCCAGCAGCTCAATACAGGGGAACACTGAAGCTTTCTTT. The full variable domain, in which reference TRBV7-9 and TRBJ1-1 provide the parts outside the CDR3, is DTGVSQNPRHKITKRGQNVTFRCDPISEHNRLYWYRQTLGQGPEFLTYFQNEAQLEKSRLLSDRFSAERPKGSFSTLEIQRTEQGDSAMYLCASSSIQGNTEAFFGQGTRLTVV.

This chain connects TRBV2 to TRBJ2-2; possible D gene TRBD1, 5 bases. The CDR3 is 14 residues long. With 6 bases removed from V and 1 base from J, the gap between germline ends came to 9 bases. CDR1 is SNHLY, CDR2 FYNNEI, per germline. The CDR3, as DNA: TGTGCCAGCAGGCGAAGGGGGAACACCGGGGAGCTGTTTTTT. Encoded protein: CASRRRGNTGELFF.

The gene calls are TRBV25-1 and TRBJ2-1; 9 nucleotides match TRBD2. Germline V lookup: CDR1 MGHDK, CDR2 SYGVNS. There are 16 residues in the CDR3. V was clipped by 2 bases and J by 2 bases; unmatched bases: 4. The CDR3 protein is CASSERSGGTYNEQFF. Written as DNA, the CDR3 is TGTGCCAGCAGTGAACGGAGCGGGGGGACCTACAATGAGCAGTTCTTC.

The CDR3 is CASSSLGRKAGTGETQYF. Written as DNA, the CDR3 is TGTGCCAGCAGCTCCCTAGGTAGAAAAGCGGGAACGGGAGAGACCCAGTACTTC. The V gene is TRBV7-9, the J gene TRBJ2-5; 7 bases align to TRBD2. Germline V gene sequence: CDR1 SEHNR, CDR2 FQNEAQ (reference sequence). The ends lost 4 bases at V and 4 bases at J; junction bases unmatched: 18. The CDR3 has 18 amino acids.

The V gene is TRBV29-1, the J gene TRBJ2-7; TRBD2 aligns across 7 bases. This CDR3 contains 14 residues. V lost 0 bases and J lost 2; bases outside the gene matches: 4. CDR1 is SQVTM and CDR2 is ANQGSEA in the germline V gene. The CDR3 reads CSVEEGLAAYEQYF. The CDR3 DNA reads as TGCAGCGTTGAAGAAGGGCTAGCGGCCTACGAGCAGTACTTC.

V is TRBV5-8 and J is TRBJ2-7; 7 bases map to TRBD1. This CDR3 has 13 amino acids. Germline values: CDR1 SGHTS, CDR2 YDEGEE. J lost 7 bases, V lost 3 bases, and 7 bases had no gene match. DNA of the CDR3: TGTGCCAGCAGCTCTCACAGGGGAGAAGAGCAGTACGTC. Protein product: CASSSHRGEEQYV.

This sequence joins TRBV19 and TRBJ2-7; perhaps TRBD1 as D (6 bases). Deletions cut 4 bases from V and 7 bases from J, with 17 bases between. Germline-derived CDR1 and CDR2 are LNHDA and SQIVND (reference sequence). The CDR3 totals 14 residues. CDR3 region: CASSSPTGSEEQYF. The CDR3 coding sequence is TGTGCCAGTAGTAGCCCCACAGGGTCGGAAGAGCAGTACTTC. Full variable domain (missing parts from reference TRBV19 and TRBJ2-7): DGGITQSPKYLFRKEGQNVTLSCEQNLNHDAMYWYRQDPGQGLRLIYYSQIVNDFQKGDIAEGYSVSREKKESFPLTVTSAQKNPTAFYLCASSSPTGSEEQYFGPGTRLTVT.

J is TRBJ2-3 and V is TRBV5-8, with 8 positions matching TRBD1. Germline V gene lookup returns CDR1 SGHTS and CDR2 YDEGEE. V gave up 3 bases and J gave up 1 base; unmatched junction bases: 4. The CDR3 totals 15 residues. CDR3 in amino acids: CASSSGTGGTDTQYF. The CDR3 DNA follows: TGTGCCAGCAGCTCCGGGACAGGCGGCACAGATACGCAGTATTTT.

Points on this clone: The sample holds other DNA sequences that translate to the same CDR3. V is TRBV5-1 and J is TRBJ2-1; D gene ambiguous. Germline V gives CDR1 SGHRS, CDR2 YFSETQ. V lost 0 bases, J lost 1 base, and 8 bases lay in between. There are 15 residues in the CDR3. CDR3 in DNA: TGCGCCAGCAGCTTGGGTCAGGTTTCCTACAATGAGCAGTTCTTC. Protein product: CASSLGQVSYNEQFF.

The chain uses TRBV18 and TRBJ2-3; tentatively, D is TRBD1 (6 bases). The germline gives CDR1 KGHSH, CDR2 LQKENI. The CDR3 length is 15 residues. Deletions cut 3 bases from V and 2 bases from J, with 12 bases between. The CDR3 reads CASSPKRGFTDTQYF. The CDR3 coding sequence is TGTGCCAGCTCACCTAAGAGGGGGTTCACAGATACGCAGTATTTT. The whole variable domain, remainder taken from reference TRBV18 and TRBJ2-3, is NAGVMQNPRHLVRRRGQEARLRCSPMKGHSHVYWYRQLPEEGLKFMVYLQKENIIDESGMPKERFSAEFPKEGPSILRIQQVVRGDSAAYFCASSPKRGFTDTQYFGPGTRLTVL.

The rearrangement uses TRBV2 and TRBJ1-1, with D maybe TRBD1 (5 bases). This CDR3 is 13 amino acids long. Germline CDR1 SNHLY, CDR2 FYNNEI. Trimming took off 8 bases at V and 5 bases at J, with 15 bases between the two ends. CDR3 region: CASGGTEGTEAFF. CDR3 nucleotide sequence: TGTGCCAGCGGAGGGACTGAGGGGACTGAAGCTTTCTTT.

The chain employs TRBV11-2 and TRBJ1-5; D is unresolved. V lost 2 bases and J lost 4, with 18 bases in between. This CDR3 has 17 residues. The germline gives CDR1 SGHAT, CDR2 FQNNGV. The CDR3 loop is CASSLTDSRGRNQPQHF. The DNA for the CDR3 is TGTGCCAGCAGCTTAACGGATTCCCGGGGAAGAAATCAGCCCCAGCATTTT.